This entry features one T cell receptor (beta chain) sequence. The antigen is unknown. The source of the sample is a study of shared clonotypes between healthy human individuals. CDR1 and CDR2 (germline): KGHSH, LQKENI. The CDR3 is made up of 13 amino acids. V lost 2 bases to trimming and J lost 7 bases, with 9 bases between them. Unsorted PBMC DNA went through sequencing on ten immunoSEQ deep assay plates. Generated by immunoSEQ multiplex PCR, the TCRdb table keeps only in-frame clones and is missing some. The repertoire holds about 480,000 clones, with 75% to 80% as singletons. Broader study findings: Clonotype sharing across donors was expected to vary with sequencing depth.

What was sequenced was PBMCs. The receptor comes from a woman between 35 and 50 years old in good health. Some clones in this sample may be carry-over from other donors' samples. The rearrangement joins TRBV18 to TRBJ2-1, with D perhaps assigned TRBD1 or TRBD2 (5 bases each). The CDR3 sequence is CASSPGGLNEQFF. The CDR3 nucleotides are TGTGCCAGCTCACCAGGGGGATTAAATGAGCAGTTCTTC.